These T cell receptor beta chains were read from a single sample in a study of T and B cells in COVID-19 patients. Via MiXCR, TCRdb re-called the multiplex PCR reads, giving one row per CDR3 protein. The sample has 5,000 to 6,000 distinct CDR3 sequences; roughly a quarter are singletons. Sequencing was carried out using blood. The receptors were gathered from a human donor with active COVID-19. CDR3s include the opening cysteine and the closing phenylalanine or tryptophan.

j_call	v_call	cdr3_aa
TRBJ2-5	TRBV15	CATPRLGTPFGLGETQYF
TRBJ2-7	TRBV6-5	CASTKGLSYEQYF
TRBJ1-4	TRBV7-6	CASSFKRQGIEKLFF
TRBJ2-1	TRBV18	CASSRGQGSSYNEQFF
TRBJ2-7	TRBV7-9	CASSFSDSYEQYF
TRBJ2-3	TRBV4-3	CASNSRWGGGLTSTDTQYF
TRBJ2-6	TRBV6-1	CASKPDAAGANVLTF
TRBJ2-2	TRBV6-5	CASRRGQATGELFF
TRBJ1-5	TRBV6-5	CASRGQGGGQPQHF
TRBJ2-3	TRBV29-1	CSKGSTDTQYF
TRBJ2-1	TRBV19	CASSQTSEGDEQFF
TRBJ2-7	TRBV27	CASSSPGRGSYEQYF
TRBJ2-1	TRBV20-1	CSASRPGALRGSYNEQFF
TRBJ1-1	TRBV7-2	CASSPRFEAFF
TRBJ2-4	TRBV15	CATSTFGQGEGVAKNIQYF
TRBJ2-7	TRBV6-5	CASSYGGQGYYEQYF
TRBJ2-7	TRBV6-1	CASSEAGTGAYEQYF
TRBJ2-1	TRBV29-1	CSASASSYNEQFF
TRBJ1-1	TRBV19	CASSMAREAFF
TRBJ2-7	TRBV5-5	CASSFRNPGEQYF
TRBJ2-2	TRBV18	CASSPPGLAGGTGELFF
TRBJ2-1	TRBV19	CASSRTSGRISLNEQFF
TRBJ2-1	TRBV10-3	CAITADGGGDEQFF
TRBJ1-1	TRBV6-4	CASSDGTGGTEAFF
TRBJ2-6	TRBV5-6	CASSNLRGANVLTF
TRBJ1-1	TRBV5-5	CASSLEMDSTEAFF